A single sample gave rise to the 2 T cell receptor beta chains below, sequenced in a study of cytomegalovirus exposure and HLA in healthy donors listed by TCRdb under 2017. The method was the immunoSEQ multiplex PCR assay. For the multiplex PCR, a mixture combining 60 forward primers for TCR Vbeta segments and 13 reverse primers for TCR Jbeta segments was used. TCRdb carries this immuneACCESS record with in-frame sequences only. Its versions omit some clonotypes, under half of them owing to an unresolved V gene in the studies checked, with the rest unexplained. This sample lists over 110,000 clones; over 75% were detected once. The biggest ten clones account for approximately 8.8% of the sample. The material sequenced was PBMCs. The receptors come from a woman aged 50 to 60 in good health and CMV-seropositive.

The chain uses TRBV7-2 and TRBJ2-3; possibly TRBD1 for D (5 bases). V was clipped by 1 base and J by 4 bases, with 9 bases between them. This CDR3 contains 14 residues. Germline V gene lookup returns CDR1 SGHTA and CDR2 FQGNSA. For the CDR3, the DNA is TGTGCCAGCAGCTTAGAGTCCAGGGCAGATACGCAGTATTTT. As protein: CASSLESRADTQYF.

This clone was seen a few times. This chain links TRBV2 with TRBJ2-7; TRBD1 agrees at 8 bases. V shed 1 base, J shed 5 bases, and the junction held 7 bases outside the gene matches. Germline V gene data show CDR1 as SNHLY and CDR2 as FYNNEI. The CDR3 runs 15 residues. The DNA for the CDR3 is TGTGCCAGCAGTGAAGATCAGACAGGGGAAAACGAGCAGTACTTC. This gives the protein CASSEDQTGENEQYF. Full variable domain (rest looked up from reference TRBV2 and TRBJ2-7): EPEVTQTPSHQVTQMGQEVILRCVPISNHLYFYWYRQILGQKVEFLVSFYNNEISEKSEIFDDQFSVERPDGSNFTLKIRSTKLEDSAMYFCASSEDQTGENEQYFGPGTRLTVT.